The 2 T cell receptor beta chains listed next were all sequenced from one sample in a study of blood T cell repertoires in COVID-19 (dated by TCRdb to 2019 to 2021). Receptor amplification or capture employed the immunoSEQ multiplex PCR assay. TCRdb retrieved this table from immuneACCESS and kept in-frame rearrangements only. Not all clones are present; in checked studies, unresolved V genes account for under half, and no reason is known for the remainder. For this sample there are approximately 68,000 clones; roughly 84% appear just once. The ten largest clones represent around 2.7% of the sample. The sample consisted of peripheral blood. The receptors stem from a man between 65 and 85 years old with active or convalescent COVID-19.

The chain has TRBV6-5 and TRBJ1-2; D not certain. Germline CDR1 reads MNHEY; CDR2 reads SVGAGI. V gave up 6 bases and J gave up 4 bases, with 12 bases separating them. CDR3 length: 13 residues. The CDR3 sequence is CASRDGGRYGYTF. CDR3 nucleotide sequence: TGTGCCAGCAGGGACGGAGGTCGCTATGGCTACACCTTC.

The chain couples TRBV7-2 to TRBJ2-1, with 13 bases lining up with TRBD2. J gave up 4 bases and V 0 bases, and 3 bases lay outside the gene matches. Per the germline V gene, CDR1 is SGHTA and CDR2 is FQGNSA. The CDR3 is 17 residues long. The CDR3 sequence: CASSLAGTSGVYNEQFF. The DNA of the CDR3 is TGTGCCAGCAGCTTAGCCGGGACTAGCGGGGTTTACAATGAGCAGTTCTTC.